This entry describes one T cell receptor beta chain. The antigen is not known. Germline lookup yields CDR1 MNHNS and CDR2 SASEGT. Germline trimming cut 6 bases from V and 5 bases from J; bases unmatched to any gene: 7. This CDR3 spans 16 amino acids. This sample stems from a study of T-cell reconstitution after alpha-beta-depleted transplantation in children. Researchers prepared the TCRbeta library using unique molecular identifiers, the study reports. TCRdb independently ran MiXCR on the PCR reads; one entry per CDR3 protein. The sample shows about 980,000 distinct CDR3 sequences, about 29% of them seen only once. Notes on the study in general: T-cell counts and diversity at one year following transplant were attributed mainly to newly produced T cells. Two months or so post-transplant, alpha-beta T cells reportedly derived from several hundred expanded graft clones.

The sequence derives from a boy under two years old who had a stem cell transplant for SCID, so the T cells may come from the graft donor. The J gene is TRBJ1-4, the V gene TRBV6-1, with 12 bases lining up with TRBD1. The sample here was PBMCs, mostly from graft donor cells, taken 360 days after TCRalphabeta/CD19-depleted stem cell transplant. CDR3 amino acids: CASRKWGQGANEKLFF. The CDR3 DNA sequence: TGTGCCAGCAGAAAATGGGGACAGGGGGCAAATGAAAAACTGTTTTTT.